These 5 T cell receptor beta chains share one sample of origin, sequenced in a study of radiation and T cells in renal cell carcinoma. Method: immunoSEQ multiplex PCR; TCRdb's copy keeps in-frame clones and lacks some. Among several thousand clones listed, approximately 65% were seen once. Treatment denoted: 15 Gy SBRT to primary tumor, nephrectomy 4 weeks later. The material sequenced was tumor tissue, taken from a patient whose treatment included radiotherapy and nephrectomy. The receptors shown here come from a woman aged 55-69 years with renal cell carcinoma.

This chain joins TRBV18 and TRBJ1-5, with a possible D match to TRBD1 (6 bases). Trimming stripped 3 bases from V and 7 bases from J, with 16 bases between. The CDR3 covers 15 residues. Germline CDR1 reads KGHSH; CDR2 reads LQKENI. The CDR3 sequence: CASSPSGQYGQPQHF. The DNA for the CDR3 is TGTGCCAGCTCACCCTCCGGACAGTACGGGCAGCCCCAGCATTTT.

J is TRBJ1-5 and V is TRBV6-5, with D perhaps matching TRBD1 (5 bases). Trimming took 6 bases from V and 5 from J, leaving 14 bases between them. Per the germline V gene, CDR1 is MNHEY and CDR2 is SVGAGI. The length of the CDR3 is 14 residues. The CDR3 DNA reads TGTGCCAGCAGCCCCCGACAGTCCCATCAGCCCCAGCATTTT. It is translated as CASSPRQSHQPQHF.

The CDR3 DNA reads as TGTGCCAGCAGTTCCAGGGGAGGGGGCACTGAAGCTTTCTTT. Residues: CASSSRGGGTEAFF. The chain recombines TRBV6-5 with TRBJ1-1; maybe TRBD1 (6 bases). Germline V lookup: CDR1 MNHEY, CDR2 SVGAGI. The CDR3 contains 14 residues. V gave up 4 bases and J gave up 4 bases, with 13 bases separating them.

In this sample, this clone turned up once. CDR3 sequence reads: CASTAGPTYNEQFF. The CDR3 DNA is TGTGCCAGCACCGCGGGACCAACCTACAATGAGCAGTTCTTC. The rearrangement links TRBV7-2 to TRBJ2-1; D might be TRBD2 (6 bases). Germline V gene sequence: CDR1 SGHTA, CDR2 FQGNSA. The V and J ends lost 7 bases and 2 bases respectively, with 12 bases between them. The CDR3 contains 14 residues.

V is TRBV6-5 and J is TRBJ2-7, with no clear D. Germline V lookup: CDR1 MNHEY, CDR2 SVGAGI. V lost 0 bases to trimming and J lost 4 bases, with 13 bases between them. This CDR3 is built from 15 residues. Here the CDR3 reads CASSYSIISPYEQYF. DNA for the CDR3: TGTGCCAGCAGTTACTCGATAATTTCCCCTTACGAGCAGTACTTC.